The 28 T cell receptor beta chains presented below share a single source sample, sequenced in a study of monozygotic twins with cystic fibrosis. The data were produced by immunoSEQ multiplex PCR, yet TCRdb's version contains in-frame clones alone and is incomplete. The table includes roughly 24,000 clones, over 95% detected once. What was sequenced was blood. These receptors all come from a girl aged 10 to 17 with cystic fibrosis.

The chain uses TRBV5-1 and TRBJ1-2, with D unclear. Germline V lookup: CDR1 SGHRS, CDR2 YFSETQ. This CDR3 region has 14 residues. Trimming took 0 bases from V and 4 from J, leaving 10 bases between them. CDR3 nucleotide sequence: TGCGCCAGCAGCTTGGAGGCCAGTAGCTATGGCTACACCTTC. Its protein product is CASSLEASSYGYTF.

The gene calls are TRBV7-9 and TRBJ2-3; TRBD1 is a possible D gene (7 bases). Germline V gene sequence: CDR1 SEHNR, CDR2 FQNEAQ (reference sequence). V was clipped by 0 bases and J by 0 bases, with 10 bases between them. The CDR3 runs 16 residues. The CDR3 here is CASSLAAGQSTDTQYF. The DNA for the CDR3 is TGTGCCAGCAGCTTAGCGGCGGGACAGAGCACAGATACGCAGTATTTT.

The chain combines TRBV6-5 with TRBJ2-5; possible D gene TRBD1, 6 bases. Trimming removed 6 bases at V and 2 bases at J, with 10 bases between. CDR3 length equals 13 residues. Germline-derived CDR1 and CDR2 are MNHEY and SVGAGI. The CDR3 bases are TGTGCCAGCAGGATAACAGGGCAAGAGACCCAGTACTTC. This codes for CASRITGQETQYF.

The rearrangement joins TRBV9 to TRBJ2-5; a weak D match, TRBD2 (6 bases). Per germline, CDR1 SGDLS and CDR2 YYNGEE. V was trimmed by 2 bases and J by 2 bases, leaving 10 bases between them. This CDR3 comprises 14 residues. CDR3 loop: CASSVGGVQETQYF. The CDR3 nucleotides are TGTGCCAGCAGCGTCGGAGGGGTACAAGAGACCCAGTACTTC.

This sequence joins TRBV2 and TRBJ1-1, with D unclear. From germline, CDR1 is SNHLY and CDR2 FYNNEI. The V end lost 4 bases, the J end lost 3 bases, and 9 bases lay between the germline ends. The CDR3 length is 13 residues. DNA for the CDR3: TGTGCCAGCAGTGCGGGTGGGGACACTGAAGCTTTCTTT. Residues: CASSAGGDTEAFF.

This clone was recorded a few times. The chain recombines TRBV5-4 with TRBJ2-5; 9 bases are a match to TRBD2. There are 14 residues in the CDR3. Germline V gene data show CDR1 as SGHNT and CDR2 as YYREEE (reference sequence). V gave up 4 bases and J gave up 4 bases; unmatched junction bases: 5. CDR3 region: CASSLSGSTETQYF. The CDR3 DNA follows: TGTGCCAGCAGCCTTAGCGGGAGTACAGAGACCCAGTACTTC. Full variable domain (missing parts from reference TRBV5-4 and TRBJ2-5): ETGVTQSPTHLIKTRGQQVTLRCSSQSGHNTVSWYQQALGQGPQFIFQYYREEENGRGNFPPRFSGLQFPNYSSELNVNALELDDSALYLCASSLSGSTETQYFGPGTRLLVL.

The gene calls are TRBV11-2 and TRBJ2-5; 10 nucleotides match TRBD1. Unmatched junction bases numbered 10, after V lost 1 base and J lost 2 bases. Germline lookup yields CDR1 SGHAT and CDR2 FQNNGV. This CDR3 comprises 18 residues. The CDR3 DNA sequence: TGTGCCAGCAGCTTAGGTATCGTAAGGACAGGGGGTCAAGAGACCCAGTACTTC. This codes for CASSLGIVRTGGQETQYF.

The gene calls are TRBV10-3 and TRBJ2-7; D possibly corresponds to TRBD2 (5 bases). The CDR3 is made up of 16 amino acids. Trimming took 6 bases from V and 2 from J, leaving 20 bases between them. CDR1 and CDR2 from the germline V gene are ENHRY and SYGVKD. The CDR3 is CAISGTGKAIPYEQYF. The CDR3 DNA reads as TGTGCCATCAGCGGAACCGGGAAAGCCATTCCCTACGAGCAGTACTTC.

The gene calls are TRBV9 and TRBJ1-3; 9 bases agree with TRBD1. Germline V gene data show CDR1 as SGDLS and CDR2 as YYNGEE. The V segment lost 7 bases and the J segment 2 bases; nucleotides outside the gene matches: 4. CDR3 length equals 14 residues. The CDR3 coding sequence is TGTGCCAGCGGGGGGGACAGGGCTGGAAACACCATATATTTT. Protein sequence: CASGGDRAGNTIYF. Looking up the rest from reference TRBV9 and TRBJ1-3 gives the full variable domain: DSGVTQTPKHLITATGQRVTLRCSPRSGDLSVYWYQQSLDQGLQFLIQYYNGEERAKGNILERFSAQQFPDLHSELNLSSLELGDSALYFCASGGDRAGNTIYFGEGSWLTVV.

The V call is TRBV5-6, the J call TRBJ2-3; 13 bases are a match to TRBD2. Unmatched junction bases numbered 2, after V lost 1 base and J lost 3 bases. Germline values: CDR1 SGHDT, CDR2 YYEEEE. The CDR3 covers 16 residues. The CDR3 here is CASSLTSGRETDTQYF. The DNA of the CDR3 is TGTGCCAGCAGCTTGACTAGCGGGAGGGAGACAGATACGCAGTATTTT.

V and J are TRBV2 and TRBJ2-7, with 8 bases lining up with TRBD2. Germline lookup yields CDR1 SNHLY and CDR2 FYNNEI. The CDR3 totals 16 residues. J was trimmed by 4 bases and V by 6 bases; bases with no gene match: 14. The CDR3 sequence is CASRALESSGDYEQYV. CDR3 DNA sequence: TGTGCCAGCAGGGCCTTGGAGAGTAGCGGGGATTACGAGCAGTACGTC.

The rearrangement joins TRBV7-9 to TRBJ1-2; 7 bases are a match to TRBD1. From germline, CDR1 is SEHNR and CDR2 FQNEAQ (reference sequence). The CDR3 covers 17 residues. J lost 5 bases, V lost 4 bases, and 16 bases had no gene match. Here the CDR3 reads CASSYSGGRQGSYGYTF. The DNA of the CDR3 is TGTGCCAGCAGCTATAGTGGGGGGCGACAGGGTAGTTATGGCTACACCTTC.

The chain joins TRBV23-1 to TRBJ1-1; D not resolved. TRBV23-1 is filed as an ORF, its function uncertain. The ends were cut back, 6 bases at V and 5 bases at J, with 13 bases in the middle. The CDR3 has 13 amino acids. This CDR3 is CASSLGPGTEAFF. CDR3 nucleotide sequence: TGCGCCAGCAGCCTAGGACCGGGTACTGAAGCTTTCTTT.

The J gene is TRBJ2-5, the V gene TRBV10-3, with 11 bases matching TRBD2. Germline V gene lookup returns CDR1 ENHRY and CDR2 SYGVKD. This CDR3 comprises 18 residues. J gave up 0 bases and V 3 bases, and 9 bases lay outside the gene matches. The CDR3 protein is CAISDLLLAGGDQETQYF. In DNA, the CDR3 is TGTGCCATCAGTGACTTGCTCCTAGCGGGAGGAGACCAAGAGACCCAGTACTTC.

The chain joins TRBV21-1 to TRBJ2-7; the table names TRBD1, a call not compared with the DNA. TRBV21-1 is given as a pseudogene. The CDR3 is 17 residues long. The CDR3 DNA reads TGTGCCAGCAGCAAAGAGAACAGTTGGGCGTTTACCTACGAGCAGTACTTC. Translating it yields CASSKENSWAFTYEQYF.

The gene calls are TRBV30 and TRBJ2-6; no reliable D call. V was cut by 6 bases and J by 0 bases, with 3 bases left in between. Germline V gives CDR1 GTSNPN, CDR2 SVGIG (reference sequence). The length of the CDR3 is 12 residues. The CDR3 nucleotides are TGTGCCTGTCCCTCTGGGGCCAACGTCCTGACTTTC. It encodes CACPSGANVLTF.

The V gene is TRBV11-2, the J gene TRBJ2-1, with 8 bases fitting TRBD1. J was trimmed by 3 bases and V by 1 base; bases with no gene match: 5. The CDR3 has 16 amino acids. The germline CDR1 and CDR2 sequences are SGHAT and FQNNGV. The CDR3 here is CASSLVPGQVYNEQFF. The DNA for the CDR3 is TGTGCCAGCAGCTTAGTTCCGGGACAGGTCTACAATGAGCAGTTCTTC.

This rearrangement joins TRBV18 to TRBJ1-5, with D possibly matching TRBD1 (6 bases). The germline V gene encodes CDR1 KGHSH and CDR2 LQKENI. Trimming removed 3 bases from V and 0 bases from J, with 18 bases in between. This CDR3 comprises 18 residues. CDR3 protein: CASSPGDTMRSSNQPQHF. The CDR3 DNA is TGTGCCAGCTCACCGGGGGACACGATGCGATCTAGCAATCAGCCCCAGCATTTT. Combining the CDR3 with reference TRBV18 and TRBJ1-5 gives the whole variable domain NAGVMQNPRHLVRRRGQEARLRCSPMKGHSHVYWYRQLPEEGLKFMVYLQKENIIDESGMPKERFSAEFPKEGPSILRIQQVVRGDSAAYFCASSPGDTMRSSNQPQHFGDGTRLSIL.

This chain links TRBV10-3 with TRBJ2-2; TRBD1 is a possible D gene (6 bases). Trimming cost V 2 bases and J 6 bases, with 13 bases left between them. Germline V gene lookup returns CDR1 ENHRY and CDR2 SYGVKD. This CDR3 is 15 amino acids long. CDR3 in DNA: TGTGCCATCAGTGAGCGACAGGAAGGGGCCGGGGAGCTGTTTTTT. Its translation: CAISERQEGAGELFF.

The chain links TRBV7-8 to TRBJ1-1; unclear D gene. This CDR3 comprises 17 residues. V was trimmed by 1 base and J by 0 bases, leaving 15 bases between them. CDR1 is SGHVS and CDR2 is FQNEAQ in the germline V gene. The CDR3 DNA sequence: TGTGCCAGCAGCTTAGTCCCGGTTATACGAATGAACACTGAAGCTTTCTTT. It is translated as CASSLVPVIRMNTEAFF.

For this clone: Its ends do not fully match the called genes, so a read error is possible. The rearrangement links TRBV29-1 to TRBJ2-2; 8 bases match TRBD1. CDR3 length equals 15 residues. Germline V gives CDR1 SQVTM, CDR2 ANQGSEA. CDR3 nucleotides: TGCAGCGTCGAAGAGCAGGGGGCCGGGACCGGGGAGCTGTTTTTT. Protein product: CSVEEQGAGTGELFF.

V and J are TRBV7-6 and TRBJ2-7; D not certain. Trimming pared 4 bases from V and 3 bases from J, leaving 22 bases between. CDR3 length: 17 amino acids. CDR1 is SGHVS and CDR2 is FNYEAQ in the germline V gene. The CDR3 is CASSYPKGGTNFYEQYF. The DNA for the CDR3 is TGTGCCAGCAGCTACCCGAAGGGTGGTACGAATTTCTACGAGCAGTACTTC.

The CDR3 DNA sequence: TGTGCCAGCAGCGACACGGGGGTCCAGCCCCAGCATTTT. Its protein is CASSDTGVQPQHF. This chain links TRBV7-9 with TRBJ1-5; D is perhaps TRBD1 (5 bases). Germline V gene sequence: CDR1 SEHNR, CDR2 FQNEAQ (reference sequence). This CDR3 is 13 amino acids long. Trimming shortened V by 5 bases and J by 7 bases, and 12 bases separated the two germline ends.

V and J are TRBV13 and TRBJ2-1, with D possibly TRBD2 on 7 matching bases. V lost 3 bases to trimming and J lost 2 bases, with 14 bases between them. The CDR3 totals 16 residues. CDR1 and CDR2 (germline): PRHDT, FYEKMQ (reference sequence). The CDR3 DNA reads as TGTGCCAGCAGCTTCGGAAGGGGGGGTGCCTACAATGAGCAGTTCTTC. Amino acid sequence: CASSFGRGGAYNEQFF.

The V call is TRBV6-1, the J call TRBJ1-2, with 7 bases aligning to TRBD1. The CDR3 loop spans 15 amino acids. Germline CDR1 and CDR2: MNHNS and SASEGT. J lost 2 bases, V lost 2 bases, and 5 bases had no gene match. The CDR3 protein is CASSEFDRENYGYTF. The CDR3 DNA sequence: TGTGCCAGCAGTGAATTTGACAGGGAGAACTATGGCTACACCTTC.

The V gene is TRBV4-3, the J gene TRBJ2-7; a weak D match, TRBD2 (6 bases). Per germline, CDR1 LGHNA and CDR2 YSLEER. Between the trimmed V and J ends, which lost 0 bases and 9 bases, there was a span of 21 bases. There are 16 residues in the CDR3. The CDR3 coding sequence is TGCGCCAGCAGCCAAGAAATCGGAGGGGACCTACTTGGGCAGTACTTC. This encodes CASSQEIGGDLLGQYF.

CDR3 sequence reads: CASSDRREGTGELFF. The CDR3 region has the DNA TGTGCCAGCAGTGACCGAAGGGAAGGTACCGGGGAGCTGTTTTTT. This rearrangement joins TRBV6-4 to TRBJ2-2, with unresolved D. CDR1 MRHNA and CDR2 SNTAGT come from the germline V gene. V lost 2 bases and J lost 5, with 12 bases in between. The CDR3 has 15 residues.

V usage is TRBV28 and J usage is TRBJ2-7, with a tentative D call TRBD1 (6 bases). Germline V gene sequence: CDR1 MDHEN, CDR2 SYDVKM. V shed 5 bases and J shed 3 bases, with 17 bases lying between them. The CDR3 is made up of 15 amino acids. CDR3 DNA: TGTGCCAGCAGTCCCCCCGACAGGACTTACTACGAGCAGTACTTC. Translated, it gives CASSPPDRTYYEQYF.